The rows below give T cell receptor beta chains drawn from one sample of a study of cytomegalovirus exposure and HLA in healthy donors. The assay was immunoSEQ multiplex PCR, and TCRdb's table has in-frame clones only and misses some. The data contain fewer than 250,000 clones, just over 75% of them seen just once; the ten biggest clones take up roughly 0.62%. What was sequenced was PBMCs. The receptor source for this set is a man between 18 and 29 years old in good health and CMV-seronegative. Each CDR3 is given with its conserved first and last residue. A D gene is named only where the DNA matches it firmly. Some rows mark clone size as missing; the rest say once, few, many or name a class of expanded clone.

V gene: TRBV2
clone size: -
J gene: TRBJ2-1
CDR3 length: 15
D gene: -
CDR3 protein: CASSTDRGGINEQFF
CDR3 DNA: TGTGCCAGCAGTACTGACAGGGGAGGGATAAATGAGCAGTTCTTC

V gene: TRBV4-1
clone size: few
J gene: TRBJ2-7
CDR3 length: 15
D gene: -
CDR3 protein: CASSQDAGLYYEQYF
CDR3 DNA: TGCGCCAGCAGCCAAGATGCAGGGTTGTATTACGAGCAGTACTTC

V gene: TRBV6-5
clone size: -
J gene: TRBJ1-1
CDR3 length: 14
D gene: -
CDR3 protein: CASSYDGMNTEAFF
CDR3 DNA: TGTGCCAGCAGTTACGACGGGATGAACACTGAAGCTTTCTTT

V gene: TRBV7-2
clone size: -
J gene: TRBJ1-1
CDR3 length: 14
D gene: -
CDR3 protein: CASSHTGIVGRAFF
CDR3 DNA: TGTGCCAGCAGCCATACAGGGATCGTTGGGAGAGCTTTCTTT

V gene: TRBV7-9
clone size: -
J gene: TRBJ2-1
CDR3 length: 14
D gene: -
CDR3 protein: CASSLASTRDEQFF
CDR3 DNA: TGTGCCAGCAGCTTAGCTTCAACTAGGGATGAGCAGTTCTTC

V gene: TRBV5-1
clone size: few
J gene: TRBJ2-5
CDR3 length: 15
D gene: TRBD2
CDR3 protein: CASSLGLAEQETQYF
CDR3 DNA: TGCGCCAGCAGCTTGGGACTAGCGGAACAAGAGACCCAGTACTTC

V gene: TRBV19
clone size: -
J gene: TRBJ1-2
CDR3 length: 17
D gene: -
CDR3 protein: CASSQWAGDYLPNGYTF
CDR3 DNA: TGTGCCAGTAGCCAGTGGGCAGGGGATTACCTTCCGAATGGCTACACCTTC

V gene: TRBV2
clone size: once
J gene: TRBJ1-2
CDR3 length: 15
D gene: -
CDR3 protein: CASSRPLTDNYGYTF
CDR3 DNA: TGTGCCAGCAGCAGGCCACTGACAGACAACTATGGCTACACCTTC

V gene: TRBV7-9
clone size: -
J gene: TRBJ2-7
CDR3 length: 17
D gene: TRBD2
CDR3 protein: CASSPRLAGAPSYEQYF
CDR3 DNA: TGTGCCAGCAGCCCCCGACTAGCGGGAGCCCCCTCCTACGAGCAGTACTTC

V gene: TRBV5-5
clone size: -
J gene: TRBJ2-7
CDR3 length: 13
D gene: -
CDR3 protein: CASTPDRDYEQYF
CDR3 DNA: TGTGCCAGCACCCCGGACAGAGACTACGAGCAGTACTTC

V gene: TRBV19
clone size: -
J gene: TRBJ2-3
CDR3 length: 15
D gene: TRBD1
CDR3 protein: CASSTGQGAGDTQYF
CDR3 DNA: TGTGCCAGTAGTACGGGACAGGGGGCGGGAGATACGCAGTATTTT

V gene: TRBV30
clone size: -
J gene: TRBJ2-1
CDR3 length: 16
D gene: TRBD2
CDR3 protein: CAWTGGLANPYNEQFF
CDR3 DNA: TGTGCCTGGACGGGGGGACTAGCAAACCCCTACAATGAGCAGTTCTTC

V gene: TRBV20-1
clone size: -
J gene: TRBJ1-5
CDR3 length: 11
D gene: -
CDR3 protein: CSAAVGQPQHF
CDR3 DNA: TGCAGTGCTGCGGTCGGGCAGCCCCAGCATTTT

V gene: TRBV25-1
clone size: -
J gene: TRBJ2-7
CDR3 length: 15
D gene: TRBD2
CDR3 protein: CASSEYGGSSHEQYF
CDR3 DNA: TGTGCCAGCAGTGAATACGGCGGGAGTTCGCACGAGCAGTACTTC

V gene: TRBV5-4
clone size: -
J gene: TRBJ2-1
CDR3 length: 12
D gene: -
CDR3 protein: CASSPIEGEQFF
CDR3 DNA: TGTGCCAGCAGCCCAATTGAGGGTGAGCAGTTCTTC

V gene: TRBV7-9
clone size: -
J gene: TRBJ2-7
CDR3 length: 16
D gene: TRBD1
CDR3 protein: CASSLPRRGPSYEQYF
CDR3 DNA: TGTGCCAGCAGTCTCCCACGTAGGGGGCCTTCCTACGAGCAGTACTTC

V gene: TRBV18
clone size: -
J gene: TRBJ2-7
CDR3 length: 12
D gene: -
CDR3 protein: CASSEGPYEQYF
CDR3 DNA: TGTGCCAGCTCTGAGGGTCCGTACGAGCAGTACTTC

V gene: TRBV2
clone size: -
J gene: TRBJ2-2
CDR3 length: 14
D gene: TRBD2
CDR3 protein: CASRSGSTTGELFF
CDR3 DNA: TGTGCCAGCAGGAGCGGGAGTACAACCGGGGAGCTGTTTTTT

V gene: TRBV4-1
clone size: -
J gene: TRBJ1-2
CDR3 length: 15
D gene: -
CDR3 protein: CASSQVAVALYGYTF
CDR3 DNA: TGCGCCAGCAGCCAAGTAGCGGTCGCCCTCTATGGCTACACCTTC

V gene: TRBV5-4
clone size: -
J gene: TRBJ2-7
CDR3 length: 14
D gene: -
CDR3 protein: CASSFRGRMYEQYF
CDR3 DNA: TGTGCCAGCAGCTTCAGGGGACGGATGTACGAGCAGTACTTC

V gene: TRBV9
clone size: -
J gene: TRBJ2-5
CDR3 length: 13
D gene: TRBD1
CDR3 protein: CASSGQGGETQYF
CDR3 DNA: TGTGCCAGCAGCGGACAGGGGGGGGAGACCCAGTACTTC

V gene: TRBV18
clone size: -
J gene: TRBJ1-1
CDR3 length: 16
D gene: -
CDR3 protein: CASSGTGRQINTEAFF
CDR3 DNA: TGTGCCAGCTCAGGAACAGGGCGCCAGATTAACACTGAAGCTTTCTTT

V gene: TRBV7-9
clone size: -
J gene: TRBJ2-7
CDR3 length: 13
D gene: -
CDR3 protein: CASSLPPAYEQYF
CDR3 DNA: TGTGCCAGCAGCTTACCCCCAGCCTACGAGCAGTACTTC

V gene: TRBV2
clone size: -
J gene: TRBJ1-5
CDR3 length: 14
D gene: TRBD1
CDR3 protein: CASSSDRGHQPQHF
CDR3 DNA: TGTGCCAGCAGTTCGGACAGGGGGCATCAGCCCCAGCATTTT

V gene: TRBV10-3
clone size: -
J gene: TRBJ2-1
CDR3 length: 13
D gene: TRBD2
CDR3 protein: CATSKEGGGEQFF
CDR3 DNA: TGTGCCACCTCCAAGGAGGGCGGGGGTGAGCAGTTCTTC

V gene: TRBV2
clone size: -
J gene: TRBJ1-2
CDR3 length: 13
D gene: TRBD1
CDR3 protein: CASSVDRNYGYTF
CDR3 DNA: TGTGCCAGCAGTGTGGACAGGAATTATGGCTACACCTTC

V gene: TRBV7-9
clone size: -
J gene: TRBJ2-2
CDR3 length: 17
D gene: TRBD2
CDR3 protein: CASSSPPRGINTGELFF
CDR3 DNA: TGTGCCAGCAGCTCCCCTCCGCGGGGGATCAACACCGGGGAGCTGTTTTTT

V gene: TRBV6-1
clone size: -
J gene: TRBJ1-1
CDR3 length: 12
D gene: -
CDR3 protein: CASIPPAAEAFF
CDR3 DNA: TGTGCCAGCATCCCCCCCGCAGCTGAAGCTTTCTTT

V gene: TRBV27
clone size: -
J gene: TRBJ1-2
CDR3 length: 12
D gene: TRBD1
CDR3 protein: CASLTGVTGYTF
CDR3 DNA: TGTGCCAGCTTGACAGGGGTTACTGGCTACACCTTC

V gene: TRBV2
clone size: -
J gene: TRBJ2-7
CDR3 length: 16
D gene: TRBD2
CDR3 protein: CASRDLLGEGIGEQYF
CDR3 DNA: TGTGCCAGCAGGGACCTGTTGGGGGAGGGAATAGGCGAGCAGTACTTC

V gene: TRBV19
clone size: -
J gene: TRBJ2-5
CDR3 length: 15
D gene: -
CDR3 protein: CASSIGTASQETQYF
CDR3 DNA: TGTGCCAGTAGTATAGGAACAGCAAGCCAAGAGACCCAGTACTTC

V gene: TRBV6-4
clone size: -
J gene: TRBJ2-1
CDR3 length: 15
D gene: -
CDR3 protein: CASSDGVAAYNEQFF
CDR3 DNA: TGTGCCAGCAGTGACGGGGTAGCGGCCTACAATGAGCAGTTCTTC

V gene: TRBV5-6
clone size: -
J gene: TRBJ2-2
CDR3 length: 17
D gene: TRBD1
CDR3 protein: CASNWDRGLRGTGELFF
CDR3 DNA: TGTGCCAGCAACTGGGACAGGGGGCTTCGGGGCACCGGGGAGCTGTTTTTT

V gene: TRBV5-1
clone size: -
J gene: TRBJ1-1
CDR3 length: 14
D gene: TRBD1
CDR3 protein: CASSTGTGGSEAFF
CDR3 DNA: TGCGCCAGCAGCACTGGGACAGGGGGCTCTGAAGCTTTCTTT

V gene: TRBV7-9
clone size: once
J gene: TRBJ1-4
CDR3 length: 15
D gene: -
CDR3 protein: CSSAMGRGAAEKLFF
CDR3 DNA: TGTTCCAGCGCCATGGGGAGAGGAGCTGCGGAAAAACTGTTTTTT

V gene: TRBV5-6
clone size: -
J gene: TRBJ2-1
CDR3 length: 15
D gene: -
CDR3 protein: CASSPGQGYYNEQFF
CDR3 DNA: TGTGCCAGCAGCCCTGGCCAGGGCTACTACAATGAGCAGTTCTTC

V gene: TRBV2
clone size: -
J gene: TRBJ2-7
CDR3 length: 14
D gene: TRBD1
CDR3 protein: CASRGGTGSYEQYF
CDR3 DNA: TGTGCCAGCAGAGGGGGGACAGGCTCCTACGAGCAGTACTTC

V gene: TRBV27
clone size: -
J gene: TRBJ1-1
CDR3 length: 15
D gene: TRBD1
CDR3 protein: CASSSIQGARTEAFF
CDR3 DNA: TGTGCCAGCAGTTCGATACAGGGGGCGCGAACTGAAGCTTTCTTT

V gene: TRBV10-1
clone size: -
J gene: TRBJ2-1
CDR3 length: 14
D gene: TRBD2
CDR3 protein: CASSLGLADNEQFF
CDR3 DNA: TGCGCCAGCAGCTTGGGACTAGCAGACAATGAGCAGTTCTTC

V gene: TRBV28
clone size: once
J gene: TRBJ1-5
CDR3 length: 14
D gene: -
CDR3 protein: CASSLGRGNQPQHF
CDR3 DNA: TGTGCCAGCAGTTTAGGGCGGGGCAATCAGCCCCAGCATTTT

V gene: TRBV28
clone size: -
J gene: TRBJ1-2
CDR3 length: 16
D gene: -
CDR3 protein: CASSLPQDSLNYGYTF
CDR3 DNA: TGTGCCAGCAGTCTCCCTCAAGACAGCCTTAACTATGGCTACACCTTC

V gene: TRBV6-6
clone size: -
J gene: TRBJ2-1
CDR3 length: 13
D gene: TRBD1
CDR3 protein: CASSSRGRNEQFF
CDR3 DNA: TGTGCCAGCAGTTCCAGGGGGCGGAATGAGCAGTTCTTC

V gene: TRBV2
clone size: -
J gene: TRBJ1-4
CDR3 length: 14
D gene: TRBD1
CDR3 protein: CASSRTGSVEKLFF
CDR3 DNA: TGTGCCAGCAGTAGGACAGGTTCTGTTGAAAAACTGTTTTTT

V gene: TRBV7-2
clone size: -
J gene: TRBJ2-7
CDR3 length: 14
D gene: TRBD1
CDR3 protein: CASSIRETGFKQYF
CDR3 DNA: TGTGCCAGCAGCATACGCGAGACAGGGTTCAAGCAGTACTTC

V gene: TRBV5-4
clone size: -
J gene: TRBJ1-1
CDR3 length: 16
D gene: TRBD1
CDR3 protein: CASSSPGQGLNTEAFF
CDR3 DNA: TGTGCCAGCAGCTCCCCGGGACAGGGATTGAACACTGAAGCTTTCTTT